This record concerns one TCR beta chain sequence. Its cognate antigen is unknown. This entry belongs to a study of blood T cells in healthy people across ages. Points from the study as a whole: Underestimates were what the diversity estimates from one million T cells were considered to be. Compared with aged donors, long-lived donors showed fewer expanded clones, suggesting selection.

Primers used in a second PCR of roughly 6 to 11 cycles were a sample-barcoded 5' primer and a J-beta primer mix. Using its own MiXCR run on the 5' RACE reads, TCRdb lists one record per CDR3 protein. The sample has approximately 810,000 distinct CDR3 sequences; less than 35% are singletons. Sequencing used blood. The TCR comes from an elderly woman in good health.

In DNA, the CDR3 is TGTGCCAGCATCCGAGGAGGGACCGGGGAGCTGTTTTTT. As protein: CASIRGGTGELFF. The V and J genes are TRBV12-3 or TRBV12-4 and TRBJ2-2; D is possibly TRBD2 (6 bases). The CDR3 runs 13 residues. The V and J ends lost 7 bases and 5 bases respectively, with 11 bases between them.